This TCR beta chain comes out of a study of T-cell memory formation after mild COVID-19. The germline V gene encodes CDR1 DFQATT and CDR2 SNEGSKA (reference sequence). The CDR3 covers 12 residues. The V gene lost 6 bases and the J gene lost 0 bases, with 8 bases spanning the gap. This clonotype is labeled medium-sized. Barcoded TCR alpha and TCR beta cDNA libraries with UMIs came from 5'RACE using constant-segment primers. TCRdb redid the calling of the 5' RACE reads with MiXCR, one entry per CDR3 protein. The sample shows around 5,000 distinct CDR3 sequences, approximately 44% of them seen only once.

This sequence joins TRBV20-1 and TRBJ2-5; D is unresolved. Sequencing input: PBMCs or a T cell subset sorted from them (not recorded which). The source of this sequence is an adult who had mild COVID-19 (a few samples of this study predate the infection). Cell type and time point are not known. The CDR3 region is CSAEAHQETQYF. The CDR3 DNA follows: TGCAGTGCGGAAGCACACCAAGAGACCCAGTACTTC.